Listed here is a single T cell receptor beta chain. In the original processing: Estimation of nucleated cell counts was performed using reference gene primer amplification. Assay used: immunoSEQ multiplex PCR; TCRdb lists only in-frame clones, some missing. V and J calls and clone size are copied from that table; D and trimming were computed from the DNA. The repertoire includes 51,000 or so clones, around 86% of them detected once, and under 8.5% sits in the top ten. This CDR3 is 16 amino acids long. V was cut by 5 bases and J by 4 bases, with 18 bases left in between. The germline CDR1 and CDR2 sequences are MNHEY and SVGEGT. The data derive from a study of blood T cell repertoires in COVID-19. Study background: Collection of acute and convalescent COVID-19 samples took place in the United States, Italy and Spain.

The receptor was derived from a man in his 70s with active COVID-19. The specimen was peripheral blood. The chain has TRBV6-2 or TRBV6-3 and TRBJ1-5; TRBD1 might be the D (6 bases). CDR3 bases: TGTGCCAGCAGTCTCTCCAACCCGACAGGTAATCAGCCCCAGCATTTT. It codes for CASSLSNPTGNQPQHF.